This TCR beta chain was recorded in a study of T-cell memory formation after mild COVID-19. In this sample, this clonotype turned up many times. MiXCR was run by TCRdb on the 5' RACE reads, yielding one entry per CDR3 protein. The data contain roughly 50,000 distinct CDR3 sequences, more than 8% of them singletons. The sample consisted of PBMCs or a T cell subset sorted from them (not recorded which). This clonotype was obtained from a man aged 18-30 years who had mild COVID-19 (a few samples of this study predate the infection). Cell type and time point are not known.

For the CDR3, the DNA is TGTGCCAGCAGTTACGAGCGGGGGGCACCCGGGACGCAGTATTTT. Its protein is CASSYERGAPGTQYF. V usage is TRBV6-6 and J usage is TRBJ2-3; 9 positions match TRBD2. The CDR3 is made up of 15 amino acids. Trimming removed 2 bases from V and 9 bases from J; junction bases left unmatched: 9. CDR1 is MNHNY, CDR2 SVGAGI, per germline (reference sequence).